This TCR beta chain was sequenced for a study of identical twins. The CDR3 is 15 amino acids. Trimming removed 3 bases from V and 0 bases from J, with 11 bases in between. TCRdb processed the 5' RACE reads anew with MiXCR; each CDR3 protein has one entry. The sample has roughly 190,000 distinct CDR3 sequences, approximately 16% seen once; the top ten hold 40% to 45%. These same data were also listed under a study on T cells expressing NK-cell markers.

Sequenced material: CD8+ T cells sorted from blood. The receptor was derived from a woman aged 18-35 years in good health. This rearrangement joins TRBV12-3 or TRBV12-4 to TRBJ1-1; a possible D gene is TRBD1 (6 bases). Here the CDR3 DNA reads TGTGCCAGCAGTTTCGAGGGGGGTATGAACACTGAAGCTTTCTTT. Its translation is CASSFEGGMNTEAFF.